This TCR beta chain stems from a study of control samples from healthy donors and cancer patients. This clone was seen a few times. TCRdb keeps only in-frame clones here, not all; method: immunoSEQ multiplex PCR. The sample lists about 42,000 clones; over 80% were seen once. Deletions cut 5 bases from V and 7 bases from J, with 14 bases between. CDR1 is SEHNR and CDR2 is FQNEAQ in the germline V gene (reference sequence). This CDR3 comprises 14 residues. This sequence joins TRBV7-9 and TRBJ1-4; a possible D gene is TRBD1 (6 bases). The source is a man in his fifties or sixties in good health. Sequenced material: blood. CDR3 bases: TGTGCCAGCAGCCTCGCGGGGGCGGTTGAAAAACTGTTTTTT. It codes for CASSLAGAVEKLFF.